These 27 T cell receptor beta chains were sequenced from one sample in a study of CD8+CD57+ T cells in acquired aplastic anemia. TCR beta VDJ and CDR3 profiles were obtained from a genomic DNA template. One entry per CDR3 protein results from TCRdb running MiXCR on the reads. The data show more than 100,000 distinct CDR3 sequences, with more than 35% seen just once and 8% to 9.5% held by the top ten. The sequencing sample was made of sorted CD4+, CD8+, or CD8+CD57+ T cells (not recorded which) from PBMCs. The source is a human donor in good health, serving as a control.

This clonotype is a singleton in its sample. One base away lies a much larger clone, so this may be a sequencing read error. V and J are TRBV30 and TRBJ1-2; no clear D gene. The CDR3 has 14 amino acids. The germline V gene has CDR1 GTSNPN and CDR2 SVGIG (reference sequence). CDR3 DNA: TGTACCTGGAGTGTCACATCGGCACCCTATGGCTACACCTTC. As protein: CTWSVTSAPYGYTF.

This sequence joins TRBV5-4 and TRBJ2-1; TRBD2 matches 9 bases. This CDR3 contains 15 residues. CDR1 and CDR2 from the germline V gene are SGHNT and YYREEE (reference sequence). Unmatched junction bases numbered 10, after V lost 5 bases and J lost 7 bases. The CDR3 DNA follows: TGTGCCAGCAGACTGGCGGGCGGGAGGGCAAATGAGCAGTTCTTC. Its translation: CASRLAGGRANEQFF.

On this clonotype itself: A much bigger clone sits one base away, suggesting this may be a read error. J is TRBJ1-2 and V is TRBV24-1; D unresolved. CDR1 is KGHDR, CDR2 SFDVKD, per germline. With 6 bases removed from V and 8 bases from J, the gap between germline ends came to 15 bases. This CDR3 is 13 amino acids long. DNA for the CDR3: TGTGCCACCAGTTTGATCGGGCAATTCGGCTACACCTTC. The encoded protein is CATSLIGQFGYTF.

This clonotype was counted ten times or more. The chain couples TRBV11-2 to TRBJ2-1; 13 bases map to TRBD2. V gave up 5 bases and J gave up 4 bases; unmatched junction bases: 2. Per the germline V gene, CDR1 is SGHAT and CDR2 is FQNNGV. The CDR3 is made up of 15 amino acids. The DNA of the CDR3 is TGTGCCAGCAGCCCGGGACTAGCGGGATACAATGAGCAGTTCTTC. It translates to CASSPGLAGYNEQFF.

At least ten counts were recorded for this clonotype. The chain uses TRBV19 and TRBJ1-5, with D maybe TRBD1 (5 bases). With 0 bases removed from V and 4 bases from J, the gap between germline ends came to 19 bases. The CDR3 totals 18 residues. CDR1 LNHDA and CDR2 SQIVND come from the germline V gene (reference sequence). This chain's CDR3 is CASSIDRGGALGNQPQHF. The CDR3 region has the DNA TGTGCCAGTAGTATAGATCGGGGAGGGGCTTTGGGAAATCAGCCCCAGCATTTT.

This chain connects TRBV5-1 to TRBJ1-6; 7 bases are a match to TRBD1. The CDR3 runs 17 residues. Germline loops: CDR1 SGHRS, CDR2 YFSETQ. V shed 0 bases and J 6 bases; nucleotides not matched to a gene: 9. The CDR3 loop is CASSLVGTGTVNSPLHF. The CDR3, as DNA: TGCGCCAGCAGCTTGGTCGGGACCGGGACAGTTAATTCACCCCTCCACTTT. The full variable domain, completed using reference TRBV5-1 and TRBJ1-6, is KAGVTQTPRYLIKTRGQQVTLSCSPISGHRSVSWYQQTPGQGLQFLFEYFSETQRNKGNFPGRFSGRQFSNSRSEMNVSTLELGDSALYLCASSLVGTGTVNSPLHFGNGTRLTVT.

This clonotype has a handful of counts. The chain is built from TRBV19 and TRBJ1-1; 7 bases match TRBD1. J was trimmed by 0 bases and V by 7 bases; bases with no gene match: 5. The CDR3 has 14 amino acids. The germline CDR1 and CDR2 sequences are LNHDA and SQIVND (reference sequence). The CDR3, as DNA: TGTGCCAGTACCCACGGACAGGTGAACACTGAAGCTTTCTTT. Translated: CASTHGQVNTEAFF.

This clonotype was counted between two and nine times. This rearrangement joins TRBV25-1 to TRBJ1-6; tentative D call: TRBD1 (6 bases). CDR1 MGHDK and CDR2 SYGVNS come from the germline V gene. V was cut by 8 bases and J by 5 bases, with 19 bases left in between. CDR3 length equals 16 residues. CDR3 amino acids: CASGDIDSKDNSPLHF. DNA for the CDR3: TGTGCCAGCGGGGACATTGACAGCAAAGATAATTCACCCCTCCACTTT.

This chain joins TRBV20-1 and TRBJ2-1; 11 nucleotides match TRBD2. Per germline, CDR1 DFQATT and CDR2 SNEGSKA (reference sequence). V gave up 6 bases and J gave up 12 bases; unmatched junction bases: 13. The CDR3 spans 14 residues. The DNA for the CDR3 is TGCAGTGCGACACTAGCGGGAGTACGAGATACGCAGTTCTTC. Translation: CSATLAGVRDTQFF.

This clonotype was counted ten times or more. V is TRBV20-1 and J is TRBJ1-4; 10 nucleotides align to TRBD1. The J segment lost 8 bases and the V segment lost 2 bases, leaving 8 bases of the junction unmatched. The CDR3 runs to 15 residues. Germline V lookup: CDR1 DFQATT, CDR2 SNEGSKA (reference sequence). The DNA of the CDR3 is TGCAGTGCTAGAAGGCGGGACAGGGGTCGGGAAAAACTGTTTTTT. Protein: CSARRRDRGREKLFF.

The chain carries TRBV3-1 and TRBJ1-1; D is ambiguous. CDR3 size: 15 residues. CDR1 LGHDT and CDR2 YNNKEL come from the germline V gene (reference sequence). The V end lost 1 base, the J end lost 4 bases, and 13 bases lay between the germline ends. CDR3 in DNA: TGTGCCAGCAGCCAAGGTAGTGGATGGGGCACTGAAGCTTTCTTT. It is translated as CASSQGSGWGTEAFF.

This clonotype has a count of ten or more. The genes are TRBV19 and TRBJ2-7, with 7 bases lining up with TRBD2. Germline assignment: CDR1 LNHDA and CDR2 SQIVND (reference sequence). Germline trimming cut 6 bases from V and 7 bases from J; bases unmatched to any gene: 15. CDR3 size: 15 residues. CDR3 bases: TGTGCCAGTAGCTTAGATCGGGCTAGCGGCGGGGAGCAGTACTTC. It yields the protein CASSLDRASGGEQYF.

As to this clonotype: A much larger clone sits a single nucleotide away, making a read error possible. The genes are TRBV2 and TRBJ1-2; weak D call: TRBD1 (6 bases). CDR1 is SNHLY, CDR2 FYNNEI, per germline. The ends were cut back, 4 bases at V and 8 bases at J, with 17 bases in the middle. CDR3 length: 14 amino acids. The CDR3 sequence is CASSGAADSRGYTF. In nucleotides, the CDR3 is TGTGCCAGCAGTGGAGCAGCGGACAGTCGAGGCTACACCTTC.

As concerns this clonotype: One end of the junction fails to match germline, which may point to a read error. This chain's CDR3 is CASSIPGYGNTF. CDR3 sequence (DNA): TGTGCCAGTAGTATCCCCGGCTATGGCAACACCTTC. This rearrangement joins TRBV19 to TRBJ1-2; no reliable D call. Germline V lookup: CDR1 LNHDA, CDR2 SQIVND (reference sequence). CDR3 length equals 12 residues.

In the case of this clonotype: At one boundary the junction diverges from the germline segment, which might be a read error. This chain joins TRBV20-1 and TRBJ2-1, with TRBD2 matching over 8 bases. Germline V lookup: CDR1 DFQATT, CDR2 SNEGSKA (reference sequence). This CDR3 spans 13 amino acids. CDR3: CSAPGGVYNEQLF. The DNA for the CDR3 is TGCAGTGCTCCCGGGGGGGTTTACAATGAGCAGCTCTTC.

As for this clonotype: A much larger clone lies one base from this, so it may be a read error. The rearrangement uses TRBV6-2 or TRBV6-3 and TRBJ2-1; TRBD2 matches at 7 bases. Trimming removed 2 bases from V and 3 bases from J; junction bases left unmatched: 7. Germline CDR1 is MNHEY and CDR2 is SVGEGT. The CDR3 is made up of 16 amino acids. The CDR3 DNA reads TGTGCCAGCAGTTACAAGATAGCGGGTTGCTACAATGAGCAGTTCTTC. Translated, it gives CASSYKIAGCYNEQFF.

The table lists this clonotype with a count of one. A read error is likely, as this CDR3 ends without the conserved phenylalanine or tryptophan. The limits of the CDR3 on the DNA are not certain, so only TCRdb's listed CDR3 is given. The V gene is TRBV20-1, the J gene TRBJ1-5; the table's D call, TRBD1, has no DNA check behind it. Per the germline V gene, CDR1 is DFQATT and CDR2 is SNEGSKA (reference sequence). The CDR3 totals 11 residues, both ends included. This CDR3 reads CSARTGVSQHL.

This clonotype was observed at least ten times. This chain joins TRBV12-3 or TRBV12-4 and TRBJ2-1; the D gene is possibly TRBD1 (6 bases). CDR3 size: 15 residues. The V end lost 3 bases, the J end lost 3 bases, and 12 bases lay between the germline ends. The chain's CDR3 is CASSFVQGIYNEQFF. CDR3 bases: TGTGCCAGCAGTTTTGTACAGGGCATCTACAATGAGCAGTTCTTC.

The sample holds a few counts of this clonotype. A read error is possible here, since a much larger clone lies one base away. The J gene is TRBJ1-1, the V gene TRBV20-1; D is possibly TRBD1 (5 bases). CDR3 length: 16 residues. With 1 base removed from V and 4 bases from J, the gap between germline ends came to 19 bases. Per the germline V gene, CDR1 is DFQATT and CDR2 is SNEGSKA (reference sequence). The CDR3 protein is CSARGSYSGPSTEAFF. The CDR3 bases are TGCAGTGCTAGAGGTTCGTATTCAGGGCCGAGCACTGAAGCTTTCTTT.

V usage is TRBV19 and J usage is TRBJ1-1, with 7 bases fitting TRBD1. Per the germline V gene, CDR1 is LNHDA and CDR2 is SQIVND (reference sequence). With V trimmed by 9 bases and J by 1 base, 8 bases remained unmatched. This CDR3 has 14 residues. The CDR3 coding sequence is TGTGCCAGCTCCCCGGGACAGAGGAACACTGAAGCTTTCTTT. Its translation is CASSPGQRNTEAFF. The variable domain in full, completed from reference TRBV19 and TRBJ1-1, reads DGGITQSPKYLFRKEGQNVTLSCEQNLNHDAMYWYRQDPGQGLRLIYYSQIVNDFQKGDIAEGYSVSREKKESFPLTVTSAQKNPTAFYLCASSPGQRNTEAFFGQGTRLTVV.

Ten or more counts support this clonotype. The CDR3 protein is CATSGPLRGTYEQYF. DNA for the CDR3: TGTGCCACCAGCGGCCCCCTCCGGGGAACCTACGAGCAGTACTTC. V and J are TRBV15 and TRBJ2-7; tentative D call: TRBD2 (5 bases). Germline V gene lookup returns CDR1 LNHNV and CDR2 YYDKDF (reference sequence). Deletions cut 5 bases from V and 2 bases from J, with 16 bases between. CDR3 length equals 15 residues.

Concerning this clonotype: It may be a read error: a sequence one base away is much more abundant. V gene TRBV5-4 combines with J gene TRBJ1-2, with D tentatively TRBD1 (6 bases). CDR3 length equals 15 residues. Trimming shortened V by 10 bases and J by 3 bases, and 22 bases separated the two germline ends. Per the germline V gene, CDR1 is SGHNT and CDR2 is YYREEE (reference sequence). The CDR3: CACTIIGQQHYGYTF. CDR3 coding DNA: TGTGCCTGCACCATCATTGGACAGCAACACTATGGCTACACCTTC.

This sequence joins TRBV11-2 and TRBJ1-1, with D possibly TRBD1 on 5 matching bases. CDR1 is SGHAT, CDR2 FQNNGV, per germline. The ends were cut back, 5 bases at V and 5 bases at J, with 15 bases in the middle. CDR3 length: 14 amino acids. The CDR3 loop reads CASSIRGTGTEAFF. The DNA of the CDR3 is TGTGCCAGCAGCATACGGGGCACCGGGACTGAAGCTTTCTTT.

A word on this clonotype: A much more abundant neighbour one base away suggests this may be a read error. The chain is built from TRBV9 and TRBJ2-1; no firm D call. The germline V gene encodes CDR1 SGDLS and CDR2 YYNGEE. The CDR3 is made up of 12 amino acids. The CDR3: CVSSVGNNEQFF. Written as DNA, the CDR3 is TGTGTCAGCAGCGTAGGAAACAATGAGCAGTTCTTC.

This clonotype was seen at least ten times. The chain couples TRBV6-1 to TRBJ1-2; 9 bases match TRBD1. The length of the CDR3 is 12 residues. Germline V gene sequence: CDR1 MNHNS, CDR2 SASEGT. V trimming: 10 bases; J trimming: 7 bases; junction bases outside the gene matches: 7. The CDR3 DNA reads TGTGCCAACAGGGGGCCCGTCGGTGGCTACACCTTC. Protein sequence: CANRGPVGGYTF.

A remark on this clonotype: A much larger clone lies a single base off, so this may be a read error. The CDR3 spells CASSFGGKGGGKLFF. The CDR3, as DNA: TGTGCCAGCAGCTTTGGAGGGAAAGGAGGGGGAAAACTGTTTTTT. The chain has TRBV5-4 and TRBJ1-4, with a tentative D call TRBD1 (6 bases). V gave up 2 bases and J gave up 10 bases, with 18 bases separating them. Germline V gene lookup returns CDR1 SGHNT and CDR2 YYREEE (reference sequence). The CDR3 totals 15 residues.

Notes on this clonotype: Relative to the germline gene, one junction end is altered; a read error may explain this. J is TRBJ1-1 and V is TRBV3-1, with D maybe TRBD1 (5 bases). The CDR3 has 14 amino acids. The V gene's germline CDR1 is LGHDT and CDR2 YNNKEL (reference sequence). DNA for the CDR3: TGTGCCAGCAGCCAGCAGGGCCTGAACACTGAAGCTTCCTTT. Protein: CASSQQGLNTEASF.